The clone carrying this T cell receptor (beta chain) has at least ten counts. Described time point: pre-sensitization, week 0. The treatment here: therapeutic diphenylcyclopropenone sensitization with weekly scalp DPC. V shed 4 bases and J shed 4 bases, with 10 bases lying between them. CDR3 length: 12 amino acids. The germline gives CDR1 SQVTM, CDR2 ANQGSEA. One entry per CDR3 protein, called by TCRdb with MiXCR from the RACE reads. The sample holds tens of thousands of distinct CDR3 sequences; approximately 13% are singletons and the top ten take over 5.5%. The data originate from a study of human T cells and chemical hapten exposure.

The material was whole blood, obtained in connection with sensitization to the hapten diphenylcyclopropenone (DPC). This sequence was found in a woman aged 25 to 39 with alopecia areata. Some clones in this sample may be carry-over from other donors' samples. V gene TRBV29-1 combines with J gene TRBJ1-1; maybe TRBD1 (5 bases). CDR3 coding DNA: TGCAGCGTTGTAAGGGGTATCACTGAAGCTTTCTTT. Protein product: CSVVRGITEAFF.